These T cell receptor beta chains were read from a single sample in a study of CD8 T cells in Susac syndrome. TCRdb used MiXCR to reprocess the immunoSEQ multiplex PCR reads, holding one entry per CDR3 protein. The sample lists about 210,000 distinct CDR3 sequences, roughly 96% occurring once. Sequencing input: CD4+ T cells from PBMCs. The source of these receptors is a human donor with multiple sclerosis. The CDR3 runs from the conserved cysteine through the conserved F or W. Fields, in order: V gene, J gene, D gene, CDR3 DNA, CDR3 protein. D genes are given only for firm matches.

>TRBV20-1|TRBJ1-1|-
TGCAGTGCTGAAAGAATGAACACTGAAGCTTTCTTT
CSAERMNTEAFF
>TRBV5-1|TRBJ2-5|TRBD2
TGCGCCAGCGCTAGCGGGAGGGCCGAGACCCAGTACTTC
CASASGRAETQYF
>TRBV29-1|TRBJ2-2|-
TGCAGCGAGTCCATCACAGGGTCCGGGGAGCTGTTTTTT
CSESITGSGELFF
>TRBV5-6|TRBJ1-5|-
TGTGCCAGCAGCTTGAGACAGATCAATCAGCCCCAGCATTTT
CASSLRQINQPQHF
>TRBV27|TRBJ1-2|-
TGTGCCAGCACCAATGAGGGTGGGCGGGGAGGCTCGTTGGGCTACACCTTC
CASTNEGGRGGSLGYTF
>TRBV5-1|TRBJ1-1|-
TGCGCCAGCAGCTTGGCCCCTAAGACTGAAGCTTTCTTT
CASSLAPKTEAFF
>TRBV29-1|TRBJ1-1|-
TGCAGCGTTGTTCAGAACACTGAAGCTTTCTTT
CSVVQNTEAFF
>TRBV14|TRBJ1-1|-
TGTGCCAGCAGCCCACCGCGGGGTTCCACTGAAGCTTTCTTT
CASSPPRGSTEAFF
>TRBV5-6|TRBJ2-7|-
TGTGCCAGCAGCCCCGTCTTGAGCAGGTCCTACGAGCAGTACTTC
CASSPVLSRSYEQYF
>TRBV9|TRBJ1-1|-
TGTGCCAGCAGCGTAGCGGCCCAGGGCACGAACACTGAAGCTTTCTTT
CASSVAAQGTNTEAFF
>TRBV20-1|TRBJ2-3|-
TGCAGTGCCAATCTAGGACACTCCACAGATACGCAGTATTTT
CSANLGHSTDTQYF
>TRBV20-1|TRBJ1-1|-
TGCAGTGCTGGGACCAGGGTTAAAGCTTTCTTT
CSAGTRVKAFF
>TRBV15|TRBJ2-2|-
TGTGCCACCAGCAGAGGCGGGTTAGGCACCGGGGAGCTGTTTTTT
CATSRGGLGTGELFF